This T cell receptor (beta chain) emerged from a study of early T cells in non-severe SARS-CoV-2 infection. Each cDNA molecule carried a unique molecular identifier. One entry per CDR3 protein, called by TCRdb with MiXCR from the 5' RACE reads. The sample consists of some 66,000 distinct CDR3 sequences, around 9% of them appearing once. This clonotype has a count of ten or more. The V gene end was trimmed by 1 base and the J gene end by 5 bases; junction bases not matched to a gene: 3. This CDR3 is 15 amino acids long. The germline CDR1 and CDR2 sequences are DFQATT and SNEGSKA (reference sequence). This rearrangement joins TRBV20-1 to TRBJ2-1, with TRBD2 matching 12 bases. Sequencing was done on a sample of whole blood. The sequence was collected from an adult who was a healthcare worker with PCR-confirmed SARS-CoV-2 infection or an uninfected control (not recorded which). Here the CDR3 reads CSARGLAGADNEQFF. CDR3 sequence (DNA): TGCAGTGCTAGAGGACTAGCGGGAGCAGACAATGAGCAGTTCTTC.